These 7 T cell receptor beta chains were all obtained from the same sample, sequenced in a study of cytotoxic CD8 clonotypes in ibrutinib-treated CLL. The protocol was immunoSEQ multiplex PCR, while the TCRdb copy is restricted to in-frame clones and leaves out a portion. The data contain approximately 92,000 clones, 75% to 80% of them singletons. Sequencing was performed on PBMCs, taken after 24 months of ibrutinib treatment. All receptors derive from a human donor with chronic lymphocytic leukemia.

The chain recombines TRBV5-1 with TRBJ2-5; 10 bases align to TRBD2. The germline gives CDR1 SGHRS, CDR2 YFSETQ. The CDR3 loop spans 15 amino acids. V shed 4 bases, J shed 2 bases, and the junction held 5 bases outside the gene matches. The CDR3 sequence: CASSRTSGPQETQYF. As DNA, the CDR3 is TGCGCCAGCAGCCGGACTAGCGGACCTCAAGAGACCCAGTACTTC. The full variable domain, in which reference TRBV5-1 and TRBJ2-5 provide the parts outside the CDR3, is KAGVTQTPRYLIKTRGQQVTLSCSPISGHRSVSWYQQTPGQGLQFLFEYFSETQRNKGNFPGRFSGRQFSNSRSEMNVSTLELGDSALYLCASSRTSGPQETQYFGPGTRLLVL.

With regard to this clone: This may be a read error: a much more frequent sequence differs by one nucleotide. This sequence joins TRBV9 and TRBJ2-1; 8 bases map to TRBD2. The CDR3 covers 16 residues. Per germline, CDR1 SGDLS and CDR2 YYNGEE. V lost 4 bases to trimming and J lost 2 bases; unmatched junction nucleotides: 8. The CDR3 protein is CASSSLAGSPYNEQFF. CDR3 sequence (DNA): TGTGCCAGCAGCTCCTTAGCGGGAAGCCCCTACAATGAGCAGTTCTTC. Filled out from reference TRBV9 and TRBJ2-1, the complete variable domain reads DSGVTQTPKHLITATGQRVTLRCSPRSGDLSVYWYQQSLDQGLQFLIQYYNGEERAKGNILERFSAQQFPDLHSELNLSSLELGDSALYFCASSSLAGSPYNEQFFGPGTRLTVL.

The table lists this clone with many counts. This chain links TRBV19 with TRBJ1-2; D call uncertain. From germline, CDR1 is LNHDA and CDR2 SQIVND (reference sequence). The length of the CDR3 is 14 residues. Trimming removed 5 bases at V and 2 bases at J, with 12 bases between. The CDR3 nucleotides read TGTGCCAGTAGTCTCGGTAGGCAGAACTATGGCTACACCTTC. Its translation: CASSLGRQNYGYTF.

The rearrangement uses TRBV19 and TRBJ2-1; TRBD1 matches 7 bases. CDR1 LNHDA and CDR2 SQIVND come from the germline V gene (reference sequence). This CDR3 comprises 15 residues. V was pared by 1 base and J by 4 bases, with 4 bases of the junction left unmatched. CDR3 bases: TGTGCCAGTAGTATAGTACTGGACAGGTACAATGAGCAGTTCTTC. As protein: CASSIVLDRYNEQFF.

V gene TRBV27 combines with J gene TRBJ2-4, with 7 nucleotides matching TRBD1. Germline CDR1 MNHEY, CDR2 SMNVEV (reference sequence). The V gene end was trimmed by 3 bases and the J gene end by 6 bases; junction bases not matched to a gene: 2. The CDR3 runs 13 residues. The chain's CDR3 is CASSLNRGNIQYF. The CDR3 DNA reads TGTGCCAGCAGTTTGAACAGGGGAAACATTCAGTACTTC.

V and J are TRBV7-9 and TRBJ1-1; 7 bases match TRBD1. Per the germline V gene, CDR1 is SEHNR and CDR2 is FQNEAQ (reference sequence). Trimming at V came to 5 bases and at J to 0 bases, leaving 9 bases not matched to a gene. This CDR3 contains 16 residues. CDR3 region: CASSPWDRNMNTEAFF. CDR3 DNA sequence: TGTGCCAGCAGCCCGTGGGACAGAAACATGAACACTGAAGCTTTCTTT.

This clone was recorded only once. The chain recombines TRBV11-2 with TRBJ2-2; 10 nucleotides agree with TRBD1. Germline values: CDR1 SGHAT, CDR2 FQNNGV. V lost 5 bases and J lost 3; bases outside the gene matches: 6. The CDR3 consists of 16 residues. DNA for the CDR3: TGTGCCAGCAGCAAAAGACAGGGGGCGTACACCGGGGAGCTGTTTTTT. As protein: CASSKRQGAYTGELFF. The full variable domain, rest sourced from reference TRBV11-2 and TRBJ2-2, is EAGVAQSPRYKIIEKRQSVAFWCNPISGHATLYWYQQILGQGPKLLIQFQNNGVVDDSQLPKDRFSAERLKGVDSTLKIQPAKLEDSAVYLCASSKRQGAYTGELFFGEGSRLTVL.